This T cell receptor beta chain was retrieved from a study of human T cells and chemical hapten exposure (dated by TCRdb to the early 2020s). The study in broad terms: For sensitization, 2% DPC in acetone was applied to a 2 cm by 2 cm area of upper inner arm skin. The study tracked peripheral blood TCR repertoire changes in vivo during primary and secondary sensitization to the hapten diphenylcyclopropenone (DPC) in alopecia patients. Patients additionally received weekly therapeutic DPC doses to the scalp throughout the approximately 24-week study period. The libraries were sequenced as a pool, and the TCR yield per sample differed mostly because of small variations in library volumes within the pool. The patient cohort, mostly female, included alopecia areata with under or over 50% scalp involvement, alopecia totalis and alopecia universalis. About 29 alopecia patients gave blood for TCR sequencing at one to four time points (pre-sensitization, 2, 6 and 24 weeks). Blood was sampled from patients pre-sensitization (week 0) and at 2, 6 and about 24 weeks after DPC sensitization. Patch testing was performed on the upper back with Finn chambers containing 0.01% DPC, and the patch tests were scored after 6 days according to International Contact Dermatitis Research Group standards.

For this chain, trimming is 6 bases at the V end and 6 bases at the J end, and the number of junction bases without a gene match is 13. The CDR3 runs 16 residues from the cysteine to the phenylalanine. The read is trimmed to its CDR3 DNA, 48 bases read in frame from base 1. Taken from the germline V gene, the CDR1 and CDR2 loops are SGDLS and YYNGEE. Here is what the overall study found, with its caveats: Significantly more large CDR3 similarity clusters were formed by expanded TCRs than by pre-sensitization or healthy control sets, consistent with antigen-driven responses. DPC sensitization did not change the number of TCRs with a frequency above 1 in 1000, and there was no evidence of changes in global repertoire structure. Because all patients had alopecia, a presumed autoimmune disease, the immune response of the patients might differ from that of healthy individuals. Repeated subsampling changed both the strength of the expansion versus patch-test correlation and the threshold at which that correlation became significant. Patch test score was positively correlated with the number of PT1 expanded TCRs, with significance at thresholds 8, 16 and 32 but not at 4.

Library construction relied on RACE. For sequencing, a NextSeq 500 was employed. During library preparation, unique molecular identifiers were attached to individual cDNA molecules so that TCRs could be counted quantitatively and reproducibly. From each blood RNA sample, both TCR alpha and TCR beta chains were sequenced. On the study's bioinformatics: The median number of TCRs per sample was roughly 100,000, ranging from 23,224 to 690,600. The Decombinator software suite was used to annotate the V, J and CDR3 of the TCR reads. For PS versus PT1 abundance plots, all samples were subsampled to the same number of TCRs (28,000). TCRs were defined as expanded if absent before sensitization and observed at least eight times at the 2-week time point. TCRdb reanalyzed the raw reads on its own, using fastp at Q25 for trimming and MiXCR for clone calling, and kept in-frame beta chains. Identical CDR3 proteins give one entry, which carries the most common genes and DNA. V and J calls and clone size were set by TCRdb, not the authors. The sample table shows some 80,000 distinct CDR3 sequences, and around 10% are seen once. The ten largest clones take up roughly 4.2% of the sample.

This clonotype was counted at least ten times. It has no known antigen specificity. Nothing much larger sits one base from this clone, and base qualities are not available. In the paper's terms, the time point label means: patch test 1, 2 weeks after DPC sensitization. The meaning of the sample's treatment or condition label: therapeutic diphenylcyclopropenone sensitization with weekly scalp DPC. At every patch-test visit, the blood draw took place before the patch test was put on. Eligible patients were aged 18 to 70, diagnosed with alopecia, deemed suitable for DPC therapy, and excluded if pregnant. Total RNA was extracted from unfractionated whole blood collected in Tempus Blood RNA tubes.

The source material was whole blood, sampled in connection with sensitization to the hapten diphenylcyclopropenone (DPC). The V gene is TRBV9 and the J gene is TRBJ2-2, with 8 junctional bases fitting TRBD2. The origin of this receptor is a woman aged 50 to 65 with alopecia areata. Some clones in this sample may be carry-over from other donors' samples. For the CDR3, the sequence is CASTRQIAGRAGELFF. The DNA sequence is as follows: TGTGCCAGCACTCGCCAGATAGCGGGACGGGCCGGGGAGCTGTTTTTT. The entire variable domain, with the stretches around the CDR3 drawn from the reference TRBV9 and TRBJ2-2 proteins, is DSGVTQTPKHLITATGQRVTLRCSPRSGDLSVYWYQQSLDQGLQFLIQYYNGEERAKGNILERFSAQQFPDLHSELNLSSLELGDSALYFCASTRQIAGRAGELFFGEGSRLTVL.